This TCR beta chain appears in the sequencing data of a study of shared clonotypes between healthy human individuals. Several immunoSEQ plates held equal portions of the genomic DNA taken from each subset. Each PCR replicate from the sorted subsets contained around 0.2 ug DNA, which is roughly 33,000 T cell genomes. Repertoires were generated with immunoSEQ multiplex PCR, while TCRdb's copy carries only in-frame clones and drops some. Among 1.4 million to 1.5 million clones listed, roughly 96% were seen once. Deletions cut 6 bases from V and 4 bases from J, with 15 bases between. The germline gives CDR1 MNHEY, CDR2 SMNVEV (reference sequence). The CDR3 totals 14 residues. CD45RA+ naive and CD45RA-negative memory subsets were separated from CD4+ cells.

Material for sequencing was naive CD4+ T cells sorted from blood. The subset: CD45RA+ positively selected. The receptor's source is a man in his thirties or forties in good health. The J gene is TRBJ2-5, the V gene TRBV27; possibly TRBD2 for D (6 bases). In DNA, the CDR3 is TGTGCCAGCAGCCGACCGGGGGAATTAGAGACCCAGTACTTC. This gives the protein CASSRPGELETQYF.